Listed below are T cell receptor beta chains from one sample, sequenced in a study of T cells in localized non-small cell lung cancer. Profiled with immunoSEQ multiplex PCR; TCRdb holds only in-frame clones, not every one. The sample holds about 11,000 clones; 90% to 95% are singletons and the top ten take approximately 14%. This sample comprised peripheral blood, obtained before any cancer treatment. The source is a male donor at least 60 years old with stage III lung adenocarcinoma. The CDR3 runs from the conserved cysteine through the conserved F or W. Each record gives: CDR3 DNA, CDR3 protein, J gene, D gene, V gene. The D gene is left open where the match is weak.

cdr3_nt: TGTGCCAGCAGCTTAAGTGGCAGGGCCTGGAACACTGAAGCTTTCTTT; cdr3_aa: CASSLSGRAWNTEAFF; j_call: TRBJ1-1; d_call: NA; v_call: TRBV7-2
cdr3_nt: TGCAGCGCCGGGACGGCCGACTATGGCTACACCTTC; cdr3_aa: CSAGTADYGYTF; j_call: TRBJ1-2; d_call: NA; v_call: TRBV29-1
cdr3_nt: TGTGCCAGCAGTTATGGACTAGCGGGAGGAAAGGAGCAGTTCTTC; cdr3_aa: CASSYGLAGGKEQFF; j_call: TRBJ2-1; d_call: TRBD2; v_call: TRBV6-5
cdr3_nt: TGTGCCAGCAGTTTTGAGGCCTCTGGGGCCAACGTCCTGACTTTC; cdr3_aa: CASSFEASGANVLTF; j_call: TRBJ2-6; d_call: NA; v_call: TRBV6-1
cdr3_nt: TGTGCCAGCAGCCGACAGGGGTTGAGGAATGAGCAGTTCTTC; cdr3_aa: CASSRQGLRNEQFF; j_call: TRBJ2-1; d_call: TRBD1; v_call: TRBV14
cdr3_nt: TGTGCCAGCAGTGAACAGATTTCGGGAGATACGCAGTATTTT; cdr3_aa: CASSEQISGDTQYF; j_call: TRBJ2-3; d_call: NA; v_call: TRBV2
cdr3_nt: TGTGCCAGCAGCTTAGGTACCGGGACAGTTGAGACCCAGTACTTC; cdr3_aa: CASSLGTGTVETQYF; j_call: TRBJ2-5; d_call: TRBD1; v_call: TRBV7-7
cdr3_nt: TGCGCCAGCAGCTTGCTCGGGACAGGGGATCAGCCCCAGCATTTT; cdr3_aa: CASSLLGTGDQPQHF; j_call: TRBJ1-5; d_call: TRBD1; v_call: TRBV5-1
cdr3_nt: TGTGCCAGCAGTGAATGGGGGGACTATGGCTACACCTTC; cdr3_aa: CASSEWGDYGYTF; j_call: TRBJ1-2; d_call: NA; v_call: TRBV2
cdr3_nt: TGTGCCAGCAGCTTAAAGAACAGACTTAGCAATCAGCCCCAGCATTTT; cdr3_aa: CASSLKNRLSNQPQHF; j_call: TRBJ1-5; d_call: NA; v_call: TRBV7-9
cdr3_nt: TGTGCCAGCAGCCAAGAAACAGGGACAAAGAAAGGCACAGATACGCAGTATTTT; cdr3_aa: CASSQETGTKKGTDTQYF; j_call: TRBJ2-3; d_call: NA; v_call: TRBV4-2
cdr3_nt: TGTGCCAGTAGTATAGATGCAAATCCTACGAACACCGGGGAGCTGTTTTTT; cdr3_aa: CASSIDANPTNTGELFF; j_call: TRBJ2-2; d_call: NA; v_call: TRBV19
cdr3_nt: TGCAGCGTGGCCAGGGACCTGGGAAGTGAAGCTTTCTTT; cdr3_aa: CSVARDLGSEAFF; j_call: TRBJ1-1; d_call: NA; v_call: TRBV29-1
cdr3_nt: TGTGCCAGCAGTTACTCGGGGACTAGCGGGAGTAACGAGCAGTACTTC; cdr3_aa: CASSYSGTSGSNEQYF; j_call: TRBJ2-7; d_call: TRBD2; v_call: TRBV6-5
cdr3_nt: TGTGCCTGGAGTGCGGACAGGGGCTCCTACAATGAGCAGTTCTTC; cdr3_aa: CAWSADRGSYNEQFF; j_call: TRBJ2-1; d_call: TRBD1; v_call: TRBV30
cdr3_nt: TGCGCCAGCAGCCAAGCTAGCGGGAGGGCCACAGATACGCAGTATTTT; cdr3_aa: CASSQASGRATDTQYF; j_call: TRBJ2-3; d_call: TRBD2; v_call: TRBV5-1